Described below is a single TCR beta chain sequence and its context. The antigen is undetermined. The data originate from a study of shared clonotypes between healthy human individuals. The wider study: Used for every donor were three CD4 naive, three CD4 memory, two CD8 naive and one CD8 memory plate. Study findings and constraints: Of the naive CD4 clonotypes, approximately 5% were shared across several donors. Researchers sampled blood only, noting tissue repertoires likely differ.

The V and J ends lost 5 bases and 3 bases respectively, with 13 bases between them. From germline, CDR1 is SEHNR and CDR2 FQNEAQ (reference sequence). The CDR3 covers 14 residues. The study ran the assay at deep level. Method: immunoSEQ multiplex PCR; TCRdb's copy keeps in-frame clones and lacks some. The data show roughly 2 million clones, around 96% seen once. Naive CD8 cells lacked CD45RO, underwent positive selection for CCR7 and left out terminally differentiated effector memory CD45RA+ cells. This TCR derives from a man younger than 35 in good health. Material: naive CD8+ T cells sorted from blood. The chain carries TRBV7-9 and TRBJ2-5, with D unresolved. The CDR3 coding sequence is TGTGCCAGCAGCCTGCGAGGCCCAAAAGAGACCCAGTACTTC. Translation gives CASSLRGPKETQYF. Drawing the rest from reference TRBV7-9 and TRBJ2-5, the complete variable domain is DTGVSQNPRHKITKRGQNVTFRCDPISEHNRLYWYRQTLGQGPEFLTYFQNEAQLEKSRLLSDRFSAERPKGSFSTLEIQRTEQGDSAMYLCASSLRGPKETQYFGPGTRLLVL.